The 23 T cell receptor beta chains in this list originate from one sample, sequenced in a study of Graves' ophthalmopathy and Graves' hyperthyroidism. Amplification of the TCR beta CDR3 regions used RNA transcripts (as template). An opening RT-PCR round employed HTBI primers and preceded a second-round multiplex PCR. TCRdb reprocessed the multiplex PCR reads with MiXCR, giving one entry per CDR3 protein. The table records 300,000 to 400,000 distinct CDR3 sequences, 15% to 20% of them present only once. The specimen sequenced was peripheral blood. The receptors stem from an adult man with Graves' ophthalmopathy.

This clonotype was seen repeatedly, ten times or more. The chain employs TRBV6-5 and TRBJ2-7; no clear D. V gave up 6 bases and J gave up 2 bases, with 11 bases separating them. There are 13 residues in the CDR3. Germline CDR1 and CDR2: MNHEY and SVGAGI. This CDR3 reads CASSPGPAYEQYF. Here the CDR3 DNA reads TGTGCCAGCAGCCCCGGCCCCGCCTACGAGCAGTACTTC.

This clonotype has at least ten counts. The chain is built from TRBV7-2 and TRBJ2-2; tentative D call: TRBD2 (7 bases). In germline, CDR1 is SGHTA, CDR2 FQGNSA. Between the trimmed V and J ends, which lost 0 bases and 6 bases, there was a span of 14 bases. The CDR3 has 16 amino acids. The CDR3 protein is CASSLAPGGAAGELFF. CDR3 nucleotides: TGTGCCAGCAGCTTAGCTCCTGGGGGGGCCGCCGGGGAGCTGTTTTTT.

This clonotype was counted ten times or more. J is TRBJ1-1 and V is TRBV11-2, with TRBD1 as a possible D gene (5 bases). Germline values: CDR1 SGHAT, CDR2 FQNNGV. The V end lost 6 bases, the J end lost 0 bases, and 14 bases lay between the germline ends. The CDR3 extends over 15 amino acids. The CDR3 spells CASRHEGTLNTEAFF. The DNA for the CDR3 is TGTGCCAGCAGGCACGAGGGGACCCTGAACACTGAAGCTTTCTTT. The complete variable domain, with remaining parts taken from reference TRBV11-2 and TRBJ1-1, reads EAGVAQSPRYKIIEKRQSVAFWCNPISGHATLYWYQQILGQGPKLLIQFQNNGVVDDSQLPKDRFSAERLKGVDSTLKIQPAKLEDSAVYLCASRHEGTLNTEAFFGQGTRLTVV.

This clonotype was found many times. The chain combines TRBV10-3 with TRBJ2-5; 7 bases line up with TRBD1. The junction had 5 bases not matched to a gene; V was cut back by 7 bases and J by 3 bases. The CDR3 sequence is 13 residues long. Germline V lookup: CDR1 ENHRY, CDR2 SYGVKD. CDR3 residues: CAIMGDSEETQYF. As DNA, the CDR3 is TGTGCCATCATGGGGGACAGCGAAGAGACCCAGTACTTC.

In its sample, this clonotype was seen many times. A much larger clone sits a single nucleotide away, making a read error possible. This CDR3 reads CASSCTRQGSTEAFF. CDR3 coding DNA: TGTGCCAGCAGTTGCACAAGACAGGGATCCACTGAAGCTTTCTTT. J is TRBJ1-1 and V is TRBV6-5; TRBD1 aligns across 7 bases. With V trimmed by 4 bases and J by 4 bases, 9 bases remained unmatched. The CDR3 runs to 15 residues. Looked up from germline, CDR1 is MNHEY and CDR2 is SVGAGI.

This clonotype was seen many times. The chain has TRBV20-1 and TRBJ2-7; 9 nucleotides align to TRBD2. In germline, CDR1 is DFQATT, CDR2 SNEGSKA (reference sequence). V lost 0 bases to trimming and J lost 6 bases; unmatched junction nucleotides: 6. This CDR3 spans 14 amino acids. CDR3 sequence reads: CSAREGGGGSEQYF. In DNA, the CDR3 is TGCAGTGCTAGAGAAGGCGGGGGGGGCAGCGAGCAGTACTTC.

V is TRBV7-2 and J is TRBJ2-5; 8 nucleotides match TRBD1. Losses at the gene ends were 5 bases for V and 1 base for J; bases not matched to a gene: 12. CDR1 and CDR2 (germline): SGHTA, FQGNSA. The CDR3 covers 17 residues. The CDR3 here is CASSTRGQVLTQETQYF. Here the CDR3 DNA reads TGTGCCAGCAGCACGAGGGGACAGGTACTTACCCAAGAGACCCAGTACTTC.

This clonotype was picked up many times. The chain is built from TRBV6-1 and TRBJ1-5; 8 bases match TRBD1. Germline assignment: CDR1 MNHNS and CDR2 SASEGT. The CDR3 runs 16 residues. Germline trimming cut 4 bases from V and 6 bases from J; bases unmatched to any gene: 11. The CDR3 reads CASSARGQGLGQPQHF. The CDR3 DNA reads TGTGCCAGCAGTGCTAGAGGACAGGGCTTGGGTCAGCCCCAGCATTTT.

This clonotype was counted ten times or more. The chain employs TRBV6-5 and TRBJ2-5; no definite D call. This CDR3 is 14 amino acids long. CDR1 is MNHEY, CDR2 SVGAGI, per germline. V dropped 4 bases and J dropped 3 bases, with 12 bases sitting between them. CDR3 sequence: CASSLGPREETQYF. CDR3 nucleotide sequence: TGTGCCAGCAGTTTAGGGCCCCGGGAAGAGACCCAGTACTTC.

This clonotype was seen many times. CDR3 residues: CASSSIGQSYGYTF. The CDR3 DNA reads as TGTGCCAGCAGTTCCATCGGACAGAGCTATGGCTACACCTTC. This chain uses TRBV6-2 or TRBV6-3 with TRBJ1-2; TRBD1 might be the D (6 bases). This CDR3 spans 14 amino acids. CDR1 and CDR2 (germline): MNHEY, SVGEGT. With 4 bases removed from V and 4 bases from J, the gap between germline ends came to 13 bases.

This clonotype was recorded at least ten times. The germline gene is not matched at one end of the junction; a read error may be the cause. V usage is TRBV12-3 or TRBV12-4 and J usage is TRBJ1-5, with 7 bases matching TRBD1. The CDR3 has 14 residues. The DNA for the CDR3 is TGTGCCAGCAGCTTAGGGACAGGCAATCAGCCCCAGCATTTT. This codes for CASSLGTGNQPQHF.

This clonotype was observed many times. The CDR3 DNA sequence: TGTGCCTGGAGTGTGACGCGAAGTAATTCACCCCTCCACTTT. This sequence encodes CAWSVTRSNSPLHF. J is TRBJ1-6 and V is TRBV30; D gene uncertain. Germline assignment: CDR1 GTSNPN and CDR2 SVGIG (reference sequence). Trimming took off 0 bases at V and 6 bases at J, with 9 bases between the two ends. This CDR3 contains 14 residues.

Only a few counts were recorded for this clonotype. This chain joins TRBV15 and TRBJ2-5; D may be TRBD2 (5 bases). The CDR3 consists of 15 residues. Trimming cost V 1 base and J 4 bases, with 13 bases left between them. From germline, CDR1 is LNHNV and CDR2 YYDKDF (reference sequence). The CDR3 reads CATSRVAGMGETQYF. The CDR3 DNA is TGTGCCACCAGCAGAGTTGCCGGGATGGGAGAGACCCAGTACTTC.

The sample holds many counts of this clonotype. The chain combines TRBV11-2 with TRBJ2-4; 9 bases are shared with TRBD2. In germline, CDR1 is SGHAT, CDR2 FQNNGV. The junction had 12 bases not matched to a gene; V was cut back by 2 bases and J by 1 base. CDR3 size: 19 residues. The CDR3 loop reads CASSLYAAGGGKAKNIQYF. The CDR3 DNA reads TGTGCCAGCAGCTTATATGCAGCGGGGGGCGGGAAGGCCAAAAACATTCAGTACTTC.

This clonotype showed up many times. The V gene is TRBV6-1, the J gene TRBJ2-5, with D possibly matching TRBD1 (6 bases). This CDR3 is built from 15 residues. Germline values: CDR1 MNHNS, CDR2 SASEGT. The ends were cut back, 3 bases at V and 3 bases at J, with 14 bases in the middle. CDR3 sequence (DNA): TGTGCCAGCAGTGACAGCCGAACAGGGAAAGAGACCCAGTACTTC. Protein: CASSDSRTGKETQYF.

This clonotype came up many times. This sequence joins TRBV19 and TRBJ1-5, with unresolved D. The germline V and J ends were trimmed by 6 bases and 0 bases, with 12 bases remaining between them. CDR3 length equals 15 residues. Germline V gene lookup returns CDR1 LNHDA and CDR2 SQIVND (reference sequence). The CDR3 bases are TGTGCCAGTAGGAACACTGACAATAGCAATCAGCCCCAGCATTTT. It specifies CASRNTDNSNQPQHF.

This sequence joins TRBV30 and TRBJ2-6; D possibly corresponds to TRBD1 (6 bases). Germline assignment: CDR1 GTSNPN and CDR2 SVGIG (reference sequence). V was shortened by 2 bases and J by 2 bases, with 10 bases between the two germline ends. This CDR3 has 15 residues. The CDR3 loop is CAWSNEGAGANVLTF. The CDR3 nucleotides are TGTGCCTGGAGTAACGAGGGGGCTGGGGCCAACGTCCTGACTTTC.

In its sample, this clonotype was seen a few times. The gene calls are TRBV20-1 and TRBJ1-5, with TRBD1 matching 9 bases. CDR1 DFQATT and CDR2 SNEGSKA come from the germline V gene (reference sequence). The V segment lost 1 base and the J segment 7 bases; nucleotides outside the gene matches: 5. The CDR3 has 14 residues. The CDR3 coding sequence is TGCAGTGCTAGAGGAGGGGACAGGGCGCAGCCCCAGCATTTT. This encodes CSARGGDRAQPQHF.

This clonotype has a count of ten or more. V and J are TRBV7-2 and TRBJ2-7; the D gene is possibly TRBD2 (6 bases). The V and J ends lost 2 bases and 6 bases respectively, with 14 bases between them. The CDR3 extends over 14 amino acids. From germline, CDR1 is SGHTA and CDR2 FQGNSA. The DNA of the CDR3 is TGTGCCAGCAGCTTATCTGCGGGGATTGGCGAGCAGTACTTC. It encodes CASSLSAGIGEQYF.

The J gene is TRBJ1-2, the V gene TRBV27, with no clear D. The CDR3 consists of 14 residues. V was pared by 6 bases and J by 7 bases, with 18 bases between. Germline CDR1 reads MNHEY; CDR2 reads SMNVEV (reference sequence). CDR3 DNA sequence: TGTGCCAGCAGCCCGAAGGCAGGAGGCCTTGGCTACACCTTC. It is translated as CASSPKAGGLGYTF.

The sample holds many counts of this clonotype. The chain combines TRBV30 with TRBJ1-5; D is unresolved. With 0 bases removed from V and 4 bases from J, the gap between germline ends came to 4 bases. Germline V gene lookup returns CDR1 GTSNPN and CDR2 SVGIG (reference sequence). CDR3 length: 12 amino acids. CDR3 loop: CAWSVQNQPQHF. In nucleotides, the CDR3 is TGTGCCTGGAGTGTACAGAATCAGCCCCAGCATTTT.

The chain is built from TRBV28 and TRBJ2-7; the D call may be TRBD1 or TRBD2 (5 bases each). Trimming stripped 7 bases from V and 4 bases from J, with 20 bases between. CDR3 length: 15 amino acids. Germline-derived CDR1 and CDR2 are MDHEN and SYDVKM. The CDR3 region is CASIGQGTAQYEQYF. CDR3 nucleotide sequence: TGTGCCAGCATCGGGCAAGGGACGGCGCAATACGAGCAGTACTTC.

This clonotype was detected ten times or more. This CDR3 reads CATSRDRVVGIIQYF. CDR3 nucleotides: TGTGCCACCAGCAGGGACAGGGTAGTCGGGATCATTCAGTACTTC. The V call is TRBV15, the J call TRBJ2-4; 8 bases are a match to TRBD1. The V gene's germline CDR1 is LNHNV and CDR2 YYDKDF (reference sequence). Unmatched junction bases numbered 10, after V lost 3 bases and J lost 9 bases. There are 15 residues in the CDR3.